A single sample is the source of the 24 T cell receptor beta chains below, sequenced in a study of shared clonotypes between healthy human individuals. Clones were read by immunoSEQ multiplex PCR, and TCRdb kept only the in-frame ones, dropping some. In the table there are about 1.1 million clones, around 82% of which are singletons. Sequenced: memory CD4+ T cells from PBMCs. As to subset: CD45RA-negative fraction. The source of these receptors is a man aged 18-30 years in good health. Some clones in this sample may be carry-over from other donors' samples.

V is TRBV19 and J is TRBJ2-4, with D perhaps assigned TRBD1 or TRBD2 (6 bases each). Germline-derived CDR1 and CDR2 are LNHDA and SQIVND (reference sequence). V was clipped by 6 bases and J by 7 bases, with 22 bases between them. The length of the CDR3 is 16 residues. The CDR3 DNA is TGTGCCAGTAGCTCAGGGGAACTAGCCTTTGCCAACATTCAGTACTTC. This encodes CASSSGELAFANIQYF. Full variable domain (remainder filled in from reference TRBV19 and TRBJ2-4): DGGITQSPKYLFRKEGQNVTLSCEQNLNHDAMYWYRQDPGQGLRLIYYSQIVNDFQKGDIAEGYSVSREKKESFPLTVTSAQKNPTAFYLCASSSGELAFANIQYFGAGTRLSVL.

This clone was picked up a small number of times. The rearrangement joins TRBV25-1 to TRBJ1-2; D is unresolved. V was pared by 2 bases and J by 5 bases, with 6 bases between. Germline V CDR1 and CDR2: MGHDK, SYGVNS. The CDR3 loop spans 12 amino acids. The CDR3 DNA reads as TGTGCCAGCAGTGAACCGGGGTATGGCTACACCTTC. It specifies CASSEPGYGYTF.

The gene calls are TRBV7-2 and TRBJ1-1; D is unresolved. The CDR3 is 14 amino acids. Germline V gene data show CDR1 as SGHTA and CDR2 as FQGNSA. Deletions cut 3 bases from V and 5 bases from J, with 13 bases between. This chain's CDR3 is CASSFSVGKTEAFF. The CDR3 nucleotides read TGTGCCAGCAGCTTCTCGGTAGGGAAAACTGAAGCTTTCTTT.

V gene TRBV7-2 combines with J gene TRBJ1-2; 8 nucleotides match TRBD1. CDR3 size: 13 residues. V was pared by 4 bases and J by 6 bases, with 4 bases of the junction left unmatched. Germline assignment: CDR1 SGHTA and CDR2 FQGNSA. The CDR3 DNA reads TGTGCCAGCAGCTCAGACAGGGGCGATGGCTACACCTTC. Translation: CASSSDRGDGYTF.

In this sample, this clone turned up once. The gene calls are TRBV29-1 and TRBJ1-1; D is possibly TRBD1 (6 bases). The ends were cut back, 7 bases at V and 10 bases at J, with 22 bases in the middle. CDR1 is SQVTM and CDR2 is ANQGSEA in the germline V gene. The CDR3 extends over 13 amino acids. CDR3 amino acids: CSARGAGEGIAFF. In nucleotides, the CDR3 is TGCAGCGCCCGAGGGGCAGGGGAGGGTATAGCTTTCTTT. The full variable domain, with the rest looked up from reference TRBV29-1 and TRBJ1-1, is SAVISQKPSRDICQRGTSLTIQCQVDSQVTMMFWYRQQPGQSLTLIATANQGSEATYESGFVIDKFPISRPNLTFSTLTVSNMSPEDSSIYLCSARGAGEGIAFFGQGTRLTVV.

The chain recombines TRBV7-2 with TRBJ2-2; 9 nucleotides match TRBD1. The CDR3 runs to 17 residues. Germline values: CDR1 SGHTA, CDR2 FQGNSA. After removal of 1 base from V and 2 bases from J, the junction contained 5 bases not matched to a gene. The DNA of the CDR3 is TGTGCCAGCAGCTTAGTCGGGGGACAGGGTAACACCGGGGAGCTGTTTTTT. Translation gives CASSLVGGQGNTGELFF.

A single count supports this clone. The rearrangement joins TRBV5-4 to TRBJ2-7; D is possibly TRBD2 (6 bases). Trimming left V 4 bases short and J 3 bases short, with 17 bases between. The CDR3 runs 15 residues. From germline, CDR1 is SGHNT and CDR2 YYREEE (reference sequence). The CDR3 sequence: CASSQTRGSGYEQYF. The CDR3 nucleotides are TGTGCCAGCAGCCAGACTAGAGGCTCGGGCTACGAGCAGTACTTC.

The chain is built from TRBV9 and TRBJ2-5; D not certain. This CDR3 is 15 amino acids long. Germline values: CDR1 SGDLS, CDR2 YYNGEE. Trimming took 1 base from V and 1 from J, leaving 11 bases between them. The CDR3 coding sequence is TGTGCCAGCAGCGTAACATCCAGTCGCCAAGAGACCCAGTACTTC. This translates into CASSVTSSRQETQYF.

V gene TRBV27 combines with J gene TRBJ2-6, with D possibly called TRBD1 or TRBD2 (5 bases each). The CDR3 is 15 residues long. The germline V and J ends were trimmed by 10 bases and 2 bases, with 15 bases remaining between them. Per germline, CDR1 MNHEY and CDR2 SMNVEV (reference sequence). CDR3 protein: CATSGALTGANVLTF. The CDR3 coding sequence is TGTGCCACGTCCGGGGCCCTCACTGGGGCCAACGTCCTGACTTTC.

The rearrangement joins TRBV5-4 to TRBJ2-3, with D perhaps matching TRBD1 or TRBD2 (5 bases each). The CDR3 length is 15 residues. CDR1 is SGHNT, CDR2 YYREEE, per germline (reference sequence). V was clipped by 3 bases and J by 6 bases, with 17 bases between them. CDR3 in amino acids: CASSWAVVEGDTQYF. CDR3 bases: TGTGCCAGCAGCTGGGCCGTTGTCGAGGGGGATACGCAGTATTTT.

Of note for this clone: The same CDR3 also results from other DNA sequences found in this sample. This sequence joins TRBV15 and TRBJ2-5, with TRBD1 matching over 7 bases. The CDR3 is 13 residues long. Germline lookup yields CDR1 LNHNV and CDR2 YYDKDF (reference sequence). The V gene end was trimmed by 3 bases and the J gene end by 2 bases; junction bases not matched to a gene: 0. CDR3 DNA: TGTGCCACCAGCAGGGACAGGCAAGAGACCCAGTACTTC. It yields the protein CATSRDRQETQYF.

The chain combines TRBV9 with TRBJ2-1, with 9 bases aligning to TRBD2. The CDR3 totals 15 residues. The V gene's germline CDR1 is SGDLS and CDR2 YYNGEE. J lost 8 bases, V lost 0 bases, and 6 bases had no gene match. The CDR3 DNA is TGTGCCAGCAGCGTAGGACTAGCGGCACCGGATGAGCAGTTCTTC. This encodes CASSVGLAAPDEQFF.

About this clone: Distinct nucleotide sequences in the sample also encode this CDR3. The CDR3 region has the DNA TGTGCCAGCAGCCACGGACTAGCGGGCACCGGGGAGCTGTTTTTT. Translation gives CASSHGLAGTGELFF. The rearrangement uses TRBV6-6 and TRBJ2-2, with TRBD2 identical over 11 bases. With 6 bases clipped from V and 4 bases from J, the junction kept 4 bases outside the gene matches. The CDR3 runs 15 residues. The germline gives CDR1 MNHNY, CDR2 SVGAGI (reference sequence).

This chain uses TRBV28 with TRBJ2-3; D not certain. CDR3 length equals 14 residues. Trimming cost V 4 bases and J 4 bases, with 12 bases left between them. In germline, CDR1 is MDHEN, CDR2 SYDVKM. CDR3 sequence reads: CASSSADRADTQYF. For the CDR3, the DNA is TGTGCCAGCAGTTCCGCGGATCGGGCAGATACGCAGTATTTT.

This clone has just one count. The chain employs TRBV4-3 and TRBJ1-4; perhaps TRBD1 as D (6 bases). Trimming removed 0 bases at V and 5 bases at J, with 19 bases between. The CDR3 spans 18 residues. The germline V gene has CDR1 LGHNA and CDR2 YSLEER. In DNA, the CDR3 is TGCGCCAGCAGCCAAGATTTGTTTTTGAGGGGGATGAATGAAAAACTGTTTTTT. This translates into CASSQDLFLRGMNEKLFF.

This clone was counted a few times. The chain uses TRBV7-2 and TRBJ2-1; D might be TRBD2 (6 bases). Germline V gene data show CDR1 as SGHTA and CDR2 as FQGNSA. This CDR3 is built from 14 residues. V was cut by 3 bases and J by 8 bases, with 14 bases left in between. CDR3 nucleotides: TGTGCCAGCAGCTTTGGGACTCACAACGATGAGCAGTTCTTC. Residues: CASSFGTHNDEQFF. Based on the CDR3 plus reference TRBV7-2 and TRBJ2-1, the full variable domain is GAGVSQSPSNKVTEKGKDVELRCDPISGHTALYWYRQSLGQGLEFLIYFQGNSAPDKSGLPSDRFSAERTGGSVSTLTIQRTQQEDSAVYLCASSFGTHNDEQFFGPGTRLTVL.

The chain uses TRBV18 and TRBJ1-2, with a tentative D call TRBD1 (5 bases). Trimming removed 3 bases at V and 4 bases at J, with 12 bases between. The CDR3 runs 14 residues. The germline V gene has CDR1 KGHSH and CDR2 LQKENI. CDR3 in amino acids: CASSPRDSGYGYTF. CDR3 DNA sequence: TGTGCCAGCTCACCGAGGGACTCAGGCTATGGCTACACCTTC.

This clone was seen only a few times. The chain combines TRBV10-3 with TRBJ2-3; no firm D call. The CDR3 has 12 amino acids. V shed 3 bases and J shed 5 bases, with 6 bases lying between them. From germline, CDR1 is ENHRY and CDR2 SYGVKD. The CDR3 sequence is CAISDLGDTQYF. CDR3 sequence (DNA): TGTGCCATCAGTGACCTCGGAGATACGCAGTATTTT.

The V call is TRBV5-5, the J call TRBJ2-6; weak D call: TRBD2 (5 bases). V lost 1 base to trimming and J lost 0 bases, with 11 bases between them. There are 17 residues in the CDR3. CDR1 and CDR2 from the germline V gene are SGHKS and YYEKEE (reference sequence). The CDR3 reads CASSLLATDSGANVLTF. For the CDR3, the DNA is TGTGCCAGCAGCTTGCTAGCCACTGACTCTGGGGCCAACGTCCTGACTTTC.

This clone was counted a few times. The chain joins TRBV5-1 to TRBJ1-6, with D tentatively TRBD1 (5 bases). V was pared by 5 bases and J by 7 bases, with 13 bases between. The germline gives CDR1 SGHRS, CDR2 YFSETQ. The CDR3 is 14 residues long. For the CDR3, the DNA is TGCGCCAGCAGTTCGGGGGAGTGGAATTCACCCCTCCACTTT. Protein: CASSSGEWNSPLHF.

The J gene is TRBJ2-2, the V gene TRBV5-1; no reliable D call. Germline CDR1 reads SGHRS; CDR2 reads YFSETQ. This CDR3 is built from 14 residues. The V end lost 1 base, the J end lost 1 base, and 5 bases lay between the germline ends. For the CDR3, the DNA is TGCGCCAGCAGCTTGACGAAGAACACCGGGGAGCTGTTTTTT. Translated, it gives CASSLTKNTGELFF.

The sample holds one count of this clone. The gene calls are TRBV5-1 and TRBJ2-3, with TRBD2 matching 12 bases. The CDR3 loop spans 15 amino acids. Germline CDR1 SGHRS, CDR2 YFSETQ. Trimming at V came to 7 bases and at J to 3 bases, leaving 6 bases not matched to a gene. CDR3 sequence reads: CASSRLAGETDTQYF. Written as DNA, the CDR3 is TGCGCCAGCTCTAGACTAGCGGGAGAGACAGATACGCAGTATTTT.

The chain employs TRBV7-2 and TRBJ2-5, with D possibly TRBD2 on 5 matching bases. V lost 1 base, J lost 3 bases, and 15 bases lay in between. The CDR3 has 16 residues. The germline V gene has CDR1 SGHTA and CDR2 FQGNSA. This chain's CDR3 is CASSLGARRGKETQYF. CDR3 bases: TGTGCCAGCAGCTTAGGAGCCAGACGGGGTAAAGAGACCCAGTACTTC.

This clone was found once. A far larger clone is one base from this, pointing to a likely read error. This sample includes further DNA sequences coding for the same CDR3. The chain links TRBV30 to TRBJ2-5, with unresolved D. The end of the DNA is better explained by TRBJ2-7, so the J call may be wrong. CDR1 is GTSNPN, CDR2 SVGIG, per germline (reference sequence). The CDR3 is made up of 12 amino acids. The DNA of the CDR3 is TGTGCCTGGAGTGTGCCCGACTACGAGCAGTACTTC. It yields the protein CAWSVPDYEQYF.